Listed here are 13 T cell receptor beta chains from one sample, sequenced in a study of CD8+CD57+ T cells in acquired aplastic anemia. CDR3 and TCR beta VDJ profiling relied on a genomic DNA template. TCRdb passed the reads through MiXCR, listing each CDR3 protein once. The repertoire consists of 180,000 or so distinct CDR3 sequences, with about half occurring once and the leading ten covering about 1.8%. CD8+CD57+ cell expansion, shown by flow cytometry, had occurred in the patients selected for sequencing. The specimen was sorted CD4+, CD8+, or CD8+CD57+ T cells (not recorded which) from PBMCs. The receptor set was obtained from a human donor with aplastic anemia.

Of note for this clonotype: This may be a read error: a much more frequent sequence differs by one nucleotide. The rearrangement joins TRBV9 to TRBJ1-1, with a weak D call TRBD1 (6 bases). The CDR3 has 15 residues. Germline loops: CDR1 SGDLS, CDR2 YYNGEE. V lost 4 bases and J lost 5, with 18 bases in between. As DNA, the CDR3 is TGTGCCAGCAGCTCTCGACAGGAAGGAGGAACTGAAGCTTTCTTT. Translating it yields CASSSRQEGGTEAFF.

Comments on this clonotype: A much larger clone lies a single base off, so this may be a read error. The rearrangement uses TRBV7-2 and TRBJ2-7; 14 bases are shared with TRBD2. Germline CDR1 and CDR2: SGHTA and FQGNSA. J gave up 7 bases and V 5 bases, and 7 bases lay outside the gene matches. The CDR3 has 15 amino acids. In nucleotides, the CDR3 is TGTGCCAGCAGCCGGACTAGCGGGGGGCTGGGGGAGCAGTACTTC. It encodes CASSRTSGGLGEQYF.

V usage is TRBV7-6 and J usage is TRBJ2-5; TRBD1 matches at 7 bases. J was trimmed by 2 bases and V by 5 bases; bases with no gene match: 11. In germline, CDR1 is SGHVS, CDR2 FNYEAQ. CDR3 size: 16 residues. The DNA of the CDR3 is TGTGCCAGCAGCCCCAGACAGGGAGAGGTTCAAGAGACCCAGTACTTC. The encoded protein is CASSPRQGEVQETQYF. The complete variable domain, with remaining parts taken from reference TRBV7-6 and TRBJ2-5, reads GAGVSQSPRYKVTKRGQDVALRCDPISGHVSLYWYRQALGQGPEFLTYFNYEAQQDKSGLPNDRFSAERPEGSISTLTIQRTEQRDSAMYRCASSPRQGEVQETQYFGPGTRLLVL.

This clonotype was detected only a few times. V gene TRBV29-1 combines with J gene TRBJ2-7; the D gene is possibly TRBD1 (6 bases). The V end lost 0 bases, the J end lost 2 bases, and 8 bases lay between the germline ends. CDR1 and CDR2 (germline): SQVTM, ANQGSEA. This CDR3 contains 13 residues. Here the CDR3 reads CSVEDRTAYEQYF. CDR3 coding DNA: TGCAGCGTTGAAGATCGGACAGCCTACGAGCAGTACTTC.

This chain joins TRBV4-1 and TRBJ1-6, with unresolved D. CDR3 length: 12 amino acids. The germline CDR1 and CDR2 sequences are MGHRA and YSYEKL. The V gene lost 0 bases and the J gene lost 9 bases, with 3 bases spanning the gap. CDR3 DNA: TGCGCCAGCAGCCAAGACTCTTCACCCCTCCACTTT. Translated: CASSQDSSPLHF.

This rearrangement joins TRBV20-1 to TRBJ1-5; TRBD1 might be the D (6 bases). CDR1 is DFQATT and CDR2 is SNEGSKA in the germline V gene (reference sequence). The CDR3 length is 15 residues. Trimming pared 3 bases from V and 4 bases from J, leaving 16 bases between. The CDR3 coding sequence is TGCAGTGCTAGGTCCGGCGGGGGGCGGAATCAGCCCCAGCATTTT. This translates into CSARSGGGRNQPQHF.

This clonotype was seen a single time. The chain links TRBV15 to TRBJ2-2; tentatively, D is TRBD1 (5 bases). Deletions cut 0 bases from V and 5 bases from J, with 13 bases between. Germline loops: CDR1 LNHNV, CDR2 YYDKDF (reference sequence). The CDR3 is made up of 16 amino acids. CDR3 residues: CATSREPQGGTGELFF. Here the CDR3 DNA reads TGTGCCACCAGCAGAGAACCCCAGGGTGGAACCGGGGAGCTGTTTTTT.

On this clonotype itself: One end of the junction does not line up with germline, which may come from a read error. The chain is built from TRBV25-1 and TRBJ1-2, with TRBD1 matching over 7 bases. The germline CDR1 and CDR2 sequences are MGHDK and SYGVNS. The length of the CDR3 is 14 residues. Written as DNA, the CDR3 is TGTGCCGGCAGTGCCGCATTCCAGGGGGATGGCTACACCTTC. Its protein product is CAGSAAFQGDGYTF.

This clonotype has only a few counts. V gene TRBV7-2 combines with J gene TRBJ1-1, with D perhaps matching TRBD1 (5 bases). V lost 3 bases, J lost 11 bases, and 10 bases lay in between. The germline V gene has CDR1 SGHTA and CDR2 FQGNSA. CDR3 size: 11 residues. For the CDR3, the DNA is TGTGCCAGCAGCTTCGGCAGGGAGGCTTTCTTT. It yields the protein CASSFGREAFF.

The CDR3 spells CASSRKTGQGNYEQYF. CDR3 coding DNA: TGTGCCAGCAGCCGTAAAACGGGACAGGGAAACTACGAGCAGTACTTC. This chain links TRBV4-2 with TRBJ2-7; 9 nucleotides agree with TRBD1. CDR1 is LGHNA and CDR2 is YNFKEQ in the germline V gene. The CDR3 consists of 16 residues. Trimming took 4 bases from V and 3 from J; bases not matched to a gene: 10.

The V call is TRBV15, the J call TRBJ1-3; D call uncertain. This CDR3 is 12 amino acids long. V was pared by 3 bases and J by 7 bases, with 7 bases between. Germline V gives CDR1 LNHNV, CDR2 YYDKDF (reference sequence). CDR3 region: CATSSVGNTIYF. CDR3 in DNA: TGTGCCACCAGCAGCGTTGGCAACACCATATATTTT. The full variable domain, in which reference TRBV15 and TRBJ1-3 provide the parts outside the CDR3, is DAMVIQNPRYQVTQFGKPVTLSCSQTLNHNVMYWYQQKSSQAPKLLFHYYDKDFNNEADTPDNFQSRRPNTSFCFLDIRSPGLGDTAMYLCATSSVGNTIYFGEGSWLTVV.

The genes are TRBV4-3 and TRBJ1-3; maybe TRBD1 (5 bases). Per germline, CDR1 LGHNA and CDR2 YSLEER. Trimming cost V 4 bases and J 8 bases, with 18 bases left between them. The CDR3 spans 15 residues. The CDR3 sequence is CASSRFLFGQDTIYF. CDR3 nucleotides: TGCGCCAGCAGCCGATTCCTATTCGGACAAGACACCATATATTTT.

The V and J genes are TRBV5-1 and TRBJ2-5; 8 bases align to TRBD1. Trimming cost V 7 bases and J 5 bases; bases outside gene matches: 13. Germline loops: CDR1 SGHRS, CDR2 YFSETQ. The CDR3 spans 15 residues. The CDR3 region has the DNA TGCGCCAGCTGCCAGGACAGGGTTGGAAGGGAGACCCAGTACTTC. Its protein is CASCQDRVGRETQYF.